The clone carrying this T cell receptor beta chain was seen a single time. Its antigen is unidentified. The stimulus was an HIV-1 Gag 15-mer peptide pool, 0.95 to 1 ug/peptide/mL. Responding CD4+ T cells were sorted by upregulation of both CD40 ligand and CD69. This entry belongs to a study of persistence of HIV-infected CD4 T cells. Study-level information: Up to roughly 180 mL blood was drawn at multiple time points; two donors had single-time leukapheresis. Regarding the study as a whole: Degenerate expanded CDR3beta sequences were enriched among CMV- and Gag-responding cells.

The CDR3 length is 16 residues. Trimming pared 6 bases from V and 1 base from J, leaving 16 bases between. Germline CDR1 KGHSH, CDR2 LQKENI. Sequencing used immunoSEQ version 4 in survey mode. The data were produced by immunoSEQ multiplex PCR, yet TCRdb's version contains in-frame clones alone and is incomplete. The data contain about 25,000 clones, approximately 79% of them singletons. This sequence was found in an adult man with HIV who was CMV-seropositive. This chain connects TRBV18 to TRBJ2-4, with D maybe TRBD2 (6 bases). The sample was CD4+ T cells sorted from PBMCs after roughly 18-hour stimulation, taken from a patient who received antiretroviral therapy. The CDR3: CASSDIGGGAKNIQYF. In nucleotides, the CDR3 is TGTGCCAGCTCCGATATAGGCGGAGGGGCCAAAAACATTCAGTACTTC.